These 19 T cell receptor beta chains share one sample of origin, sequenced in a study of T-cell memory formation after mild COVID-19. TCRdb recomputed calls from the 5' RACE reads with MiXCR, one row per CDR3 protein. The table lists under 300,000 distinct CDR3 sequences, about 17% of them singletons, with roughly 23% in the top ten. The material sequenced was PBMCs or a T cell subset sorted from them (not recorded which). The receptor set was obtained from a man aged 18 to 29 who had mild COVID-19 (a few samples of this study predate the infection). Cell type and time point are not known.

This sequence joins TRBV12-3 or TRBV12-4 and TRBJ2-3; TRBD2 matches 10 bases. The trim removed 8 bases at V and 3 bases at J, leaving 2 bases unmatched. The CDR3 has 13 amino acids. CDR3 coding DNA: TGTGCCAGCGCACTAGCGGGGACAGATACGCAGTATTTT. Translation: CASALAGTDTQYF.

This clonotype was observed at least ten times. The chain uses TRBV5-5 and TRBJ2-7; 9 bases match TRBD1. The CDR3 has 15 amino acids. Germline V gene sequence: CDR1 SGHKS, CDR2 YYEKEE (reference sequence). V was pared by 1 base and J by 4 bases, with 6 bases of the junction left unmatched. The CDR3 region has the DNA TGTGCCAGCAGCTTGCTACAGGGGGCCCAGTACGAGCAGTACGTC. Residues: CASSLLQGAQYEQYV.

This clonotype came up a few times. CDR3 bases: TGTGCCAGCAGTCCCGTAGCGGCAGGGAGGACTGAAGCTTTCTTT. Translation: CASSPVAAGRTEAFF. The chain recombines TRBV12-3 or TRBV12-4 with TRBJ1-1, with D perhaps TRBD1 (5 bases). V dropped 5 bases and J dropped 5 bases, with 18 bases sitting between them. The CDR3 is 15 amino acids.

The chain employs TRBV10-3 and TRBJ2-3; TRBD1 might be the D (6 bases). The V gene's germline CDR1 is ENHRY and CDR2 SYGVKD. Deletions cut 6 bases from V and 4 bases from J, with 14 bases between. This CDR3 spans 14 amino acids. CDR3 in DNA: TGTGCCATCAGGGGACATCTCATCTCAGATACGCAGTATTTT. Translation: CAIRGHLISDTQYF.

The V call is TRBV5-1, the J call TRBJ1-1; D is perhaps TRBD1 (5 bases). The CDR3 runs 13 residues. Trimming took off 7 bases at V and 11 bases at J, with 21 bases between the two ends. Germline CDR1 is SGHRS and CDR2 is YFSETQ. The CDR3 nucleotides are TGCGCCAGCTCCCCGGAGGGCAGGGCGGCGGCTTTCTTT. It specifies CASSPEGRAAAFF.

The J gene is TRBJ2-3, the V gene TRBV7-6, with TRBD2 matching over 11 bases. Germline CDR1 SGHVS, CDR2 FNYEAQ. The CDR3 extends over 16 amino acids. Trimming removed 4 bases from V and 4 bases from J; junction bases left unmatched: 7. The DNA of the CDR3 is TGTGCCAGCAGCTCCTCATTTAGCGGGGGGGCAGATACGCAGTATTTT. This translates into CASSSSFSGGADTQYF.

This clonotype came up many times. V is TRBV12-3 or TRBV12-4 and J is TRBJ2-1; 8 bases are shared with TRBD2. The CDR3 consists of 13 residues. Germline trimming cut 6 bases from V and 6 bases from J; bases unmatched to any gene: 4. CDR3 residues: CASSSGLANEQFF. For the CDR3, the DNA is TGTGCCAGCAGCTCAGGACTAGCCAATGAGCAGTTCTTC.

This clonotype was recorded many times. The chain employs TRBV29-1 and TRBJ2-7; tentative D call: TRBD2 (6 bases). The CDR3 is made up of 13 amino acids. Trimming pared 3 bases from V and 4 bases from J, leaving 13 bases between. Germline V gene data show CDR1 as SQVTM and CDR2 as ANQGSEA. CDR3: CSVETGEVYEQYF. The CDR3 DNA follows: TGCAGCGTTGAGACCGGGGAGGTTTACGAGCAGTACTTC.

This clonotype was observed a few times. The chain carries TRBV29-1 and TRBJ2-7, with 9 nucleotides matching TRBD1. The J segment lost 5 bases and the V segment lost 6 bases, leaving 8 bases of the junction unmatched. Germline V lookup: CDR1 SQVTM, CDR2 ANQGSEA. The CDR3 length is 13 residues. CDR3 sequence: CSVTGTGFHEQYF. CDR3 bases: TGCAGCGTAACCGGGACAGGGTTCCACGAGCAGTACTTC.

In its sample, this clonotype was seen a few times. In DNA, the CDR3 is TGTGCCAGCAGCTTCGGGATAGAGGGTGTTGGCTACACCTTC. Residues: CASSFGIEGVGYTF. The V gene is TRBV7-9, the J gene TRBJ1-2; the D is unclear. CDR3 size: 14 residues. Germline V gene sequence: CDR1 SEHNR, CDR2 FQNEAQ (reference sequence). Trimming stripped 3 bases from V and 7 bases from J, with 15 bases between.

This clonotype was found a few times. V gene TRBV4-1 combines with J gene TRBJ2-2, with 9 bases fitting TRBD1. CDR1 is MGHRA and CDR2 is YSYEKL in the germline V gene. V lost 4 bases and J lost 7; bases outside the gene matches: 10. CDR3 length: 16 residues. CDR3 residues: CASSPLRGTGNGELFF. CDR3 bases: TGCGCCAGCAGCCCCCTAAGGGGGACAGGGAACGGGGAGCTGTTTTTT.

This chain links TRBV7-9 with TRBJ2-3; 7 positions match TRBD1. The CDR3 is 17 amino acids. The germline gives CDR1 SEHNR, CDR2 FQNEAQ (reference sequence). The ends lost 5 bases at V and 2 bases at J; junction bases unmatched: 13. The CDR3, as DNA: TGTGCCAGCAGCCCAAGGCAGGGGACAGCGAACACAGATACGCAGTATTTT. Protein: CASSPRQGTANTDTQYF. The complete variable domain, with remaining parts taken from reference TRBV7-9 and TRBJ2-3, reads DTGVSQNPRHKITKRGQNVTFRCDPISEHNRLYWYRQTLGQGPEFLTYFQNEAQLEKSRLLSDRFSAERPKGSFSTLEIQRTEQGDSAMYLCASSPRQGTANTDTQYFGPGTRLTVL.

In this sample, this clonotype turned up many times. The chain is built from TRBV12-3 or TRBV12-4 and TRBJ2-5; TRBD1 matches 10 bases. CDR3 length: 14 amino acids. With V trimmed by 3 bases and J by 5 bases, 3 bases remained unmatched. The CDR3 region has the DNA TGTGCCAGCAGTTTTCGGACAGGGGGGGAGACCCAGTACTTC. Translated, it gives CASSFRTGGETQYF.

The table lists this clonotype with many counts. The chain recombines TRBV6-5 with TRBJ1-4, with a possible D match to TRBD1 (6 bases). The CDR3 runs to 15 residues. Germline V gene lookup returns CDR1 MNHEY and CDR2 SVGAGI. V lost 2 bases to trimming and J lost 4 bases, with 11 bases between them. CDR3 coding DNA: TGTGCCAGCAGTTACCAACAGGGCGGTAATGAAAAACTGTTTTTT. Translation gives CASSYQQGGNEKLFF.

This clonotype was detected a few times. The gene calls are TRBV12-3 or TRBV12-4 and TRBJ1-2; 7 nucleotides align to TRBD1. This CDR3 region has 13 residues. Trimming cost V 6 bases and J 4 bases; bases outside gene matches: 5. CDR3 loop: CASRPTGAYGYTF. The CDR3 DNA is TGTGCCAGCAGACCCACAGGGGCCTATGGCTACACCTTC.

The sample holds many counts of this clonotype. This sequence joins TRBV27 and TRBJ1-4; 7 bases line up with TRBD1. The trim removed 5 bases at V and 4 bases at J, leaving 7 bases unmatched. This CDR3 is built from 15 residues. Germline CDR1 reads MNHEY; CDR2 reads SMNVEV (reference sequence). CDR3 in DNA: TGTGCCAGCAGTCCCAGGACAGGCTTTAATGAAAAACTGTTTTTT. It yields the protein CASSPRTGFNEKLFF. The full variable domain, completed using reference TRBV27 and TRBJ1-4, is EAQVTQNPRYLITVTGKKLTVTCSQNMNHEYMSWYRQDPGLGLRQIYYSMNVEVTDKGDVPEGYKVSRKEKRNFPLILESPSPNQTSLYFCASSPRTGFNEKLFFGSGTQLSVL.

V usage is TRBV7-2 and J usage is TRBJ1-6; D not certain. CDR1 and CDR2 (germline): SGHTA, FQGNSA. The CDR3 is made up of 14 amino acids. Trimming took off 5 bases at V and 4 bases at J, with 9 bases between the two ends. This CDR3 is CASSILSYNSPLHF. CDR3 in DNA: TGTGCCAGCAGCATTTTAAGTTATAATTCACCCCTCCACTTT. Full variable domain (remainder filled in from reference TRBV7-2 and TRBJ1-6): GAGVSQSPSNKVTEKGKDVELRCDPISGHTALYWYRQSLGQGLEFLIYFQGNSAPDKSGLPSDRFSAERTGGSVSTLTIQRTQQEDSAVYLCASSILSYNSPLHFGNGTRLTVT.

This clonotype appeared a few times. The chain joins TRBV5-1 to TRBJ1-3; 8 bases are shared with TRBD1. The CDR3 spans 15 residues. CDR1 SGHRS and CDR2 YFSETQ come from the germline V gene. After removal of 4 bases from V and 4 bases from J, the junction contained 7 bases not matched to a gene. The CDR3 sequence is CASSDRTGPGNTIYF. Written as DNA, the CDR3 is TGCGCCAGCAGCGACCGGACAGGGCCAGGAAACACCATATATTTT.

This clonotype was found many times. The chain carries TRBV7-9 and TRBJ1-2; D call uncertain. Germline V gene data show CDR1 as SEHNR and CDR2 as FQNEAQ (reference sequence). The germline V and J ends were trimmed by 5 bases and 3 bases, with 7 bases remaining between them. The CDR3 covers 12 residues. In nucleotides, the CDR3 is TGTGCCAGCAGCCCGGGGTACTATGGCTACACCTTC. Translation gives CASSPGYYGYTF.